The subject of this entry is one T cell receptor (beta chain). Sequenced by immunoSEQ multiplex PCR; TCRdb stores in-frame clones only, minus some. The sample lists some 370,000 clones; over 80% were seen once. V lost 1 base, J lost 1 base, and 7 bases lay in between. This CDR3 has 14 residues. Germline assignment: CDR1 SEHNR and CDR2 FQNEAQ (reference sequence). This entry comes from a study of blood T cell repertoires in COVID-19. Study context: Specimens from acute and convalescent COVID-19 originated in the United States, Italy and Spain.

Participant ages covered about 18 to 100 years across 25 or so US areas. Assignments of participants to cohorts depended upon their own reported clinical history. Recovery among Cohort 3 donors was established by two negative PCRs, clearance, or symptom resolution. Source material: PBMCs or T cells enriched from blood (not recorded which). The chain employs TRBV7-9 and TRBJ1-1, with D tentatively TRBD1 (5 bases). The TCR comes from a woman between 50 and 59 years old who had recovered from COVID-19. CDR3 bases: TGTGCCAGCAGCTTAGGGACACAGAACACTGAAGCTTTCTTT. Protein: CASSLGTQNTEAFF.